Listed below are T cell receptor beta chains from one sample, sequenced in a study of a mutant IDH1 vaccine in newly diagnosed glioma. These TCRs are of unknown antigen specificity. The method was immunoSEQ multiplex PCR; TCRdb's version includes in-frame clones alone and lacks a portion of them. Here the sample spans approximately 50,000 clones, approximately 80% being singletons. Here the sequenced sample was PBMCs, taken from a glioma patient whose treatment included an IDH1 peptide vaccine. The source is a woman between 40 and 50 years old with glioma. Some clones in this sample may be carry-over from other donors' samples. The CDR3 runs from the conserved cysteine through the conserved F or W. D genes are given only for firm matches. A row's size may be missing; if present it is once, few, many or a size class.

j_gene,len,v_gene,d_gene,abundance,CDR3aa,CDR3nt
TRBJ2-3,15,TRBV6-5,-,-,CASRARPQSTDTQYF,TGTGCCAGCAGAGCCCGACCCCAGAGCACAGATACGCAGTATTTT
TRBJ2-7,15,TRBV6-1,TRBD1,-,CAITGGQGAIYEQYF,TGTGCCATTACCGGGGGACAGGGGGCGATCTACGAGCAGTACTTC
TRBJ1-2,15,TRBV5-6,TRBD1,few,CASSLGGGLFYGYTF,TGTGCCAGCAGCTTAGGAGGGGGCTTGTTCTATGGCTACACCTTC
TRBJ1-4,16,TRBV14,TRBD1,-,CASSQVMGQRNEKLFF,TGTGCCAGCAGCCAAGTGATGGGACAGAGAAATGAAAAACTGTTTTTT
TRBJ1-1,14,TRBV6-5,-,-,CASSTKRVNTEAFF,TGTGCCAGCAGCACCAAAAGGGTGAACACTGAAGCTTTCTTT
TRBJ1-5,15,TRBV7-2,TRBD1,-,CASSSLTGGGQPQHF,TGTGCCAGCAGCTCTTTGACAGGGGGAGGACAGCCCCAGCATTTT
TRBJ2-7,14,TRBV4-1,-,once,CASSRTLSSYEQYF,TGCGCCAGCAGTCGTACACTATCCTCCTACGAGCAGTACTTC
TRBJ2-1,17,TRBV9,TRBD1,-,CASSVSPGTGDEDEQFF,TGTGCCAGCAGCGTCTCCCCCGGGACAGGGGATGAGGATGAGCAGTTCTTC
TRBJ2-1,14,TRBV5-1,-,-,CASSLMNSIDEQFF,TGCGCCAGCAGCTTGATGAATAGTATCGATGAGCAGTTCTTC
TRBJ1-1,15,TRBV5-1,-,-,CASSLGEGMNTEAFF,TGCGCCAGCAGCTTAGGCGAGGGAATGAACACTGAAGCTTTCTTT
TRBJ2-7,11,TRBV30,-,few,CAWSYTYEQYF,TGTGCCTGGTCTTATACCTACGAGCAGTACTTC
TRBJ1-2,12,TRBV30,-,-,CAWSVRSGYLTF,TGTGCCTGGAGTGTCAGATCGGGGTACCTGACCTTC
TRBJ1-2,13,TRBV6-1,-,-,CASSGTGIYGYTF,TGTGCCAGCAGTGGAACAGGAATCTATGGCTACACCTTC
TRBJ2-7,12,TRBV25-1,-,-,CASSDRSYEQYF,TGTGCCAGCAGTGATAGGTCGTACGAGCAGTACTTC
TRBJ2-5,13,TRBV15,-,once,CATSRGVQETQYF,TGTGCCACCAGCAGAGGGGTACAAGAGACCCAGTACTTC
TRBJ2-5,15,TRBV7-8,-,-,CASSVRKGTQETQYF,TGTGCCAGCAGCGTTAGGAAAGGGACCCAAGAGACCCAGTACTTC
TRBJ2-5,15,TRBV5-6,-,-,CASSLGVRPTETQYF,TGTGCCAGCAGCTTGGGCGTACGCCCCACCGAGACCCAGTACTTC
TRBJ1-1,11,TRBV5-5,-,-,CASSPSTEAFF,TGTGCCAGCAGTCCCTCAACTGAAGCTTTCTTT
TRBJ2-7,14,TRBV7-9,TRBD1,-,CASSSDRGSKEQYF,TGTGCCAGCAGCTCGGACAGGGGCTCGAAGGAGCAGTACTTC
TRBJ2-5,16,TRBV4-3,TRBD2,medium-sized,CASSQGNWRGAETQYF,TGCGCCAGCAGCCAAGGGAACTGGCGGGGGGCGGAGACCCAGTACTTC
TRBJ1-1,12,TRBV10-3,TRBD1,-,CAIWQGAAEAFF,TGTGCCATCTGGCAGGGGGCCGCTGAAGCTTTCTTT
TRBJ1-1,12,TRBV9,-,-,CASSPQATEAFF,TGTGCCAGCAGCCCCCAGGCCACTGAAGCTTTCTTT
TRBJ2-7,15,TRBV6-1,-,-,CASSEGAGSSYEQYF,TGTGCCAGCAGTGAAGGGGCGGGGAGTTCCTACGAGCAGTACTTC
TRBJ1-1,13,TRBV13,-,-,CASSSRMNTEAFF,TGTGCCAGCAGCTCCCGAATGAACACTGAAGCTTTCTTT
TRBJ2-7,13,TRBV6-5,TRBD2,-,CASSYSTGGGQYF,TGTGCCAGCAGTTACTCGACGGGCGGGGGGCAGTACTTC
TRBJ2-7,14,TRBV30,-,-,CAWTRSPSSYEQYF,TGTGCCTGGACCAGATCCCCGAGCTCCTACGAGCAGTACTTC
TRBJ2-3,15,TRBV19,TRBD2,-,CASGPSGTGTDTQYF,TGTGCCAGTGGACCAAGCGGGACGGGCACAGATACGCAGTATTTT
TRBJ2-7,13,TRBV29-1,TRBD2,-,CSALRAGVGEQYF,TGCAGCGCCCTCAGAGCGGGGGTCGGCGAGCAGTACTTC
TRBJ2-1,14,TRBV30,-,-,CAWSWGGQDGEQFF,TGTGCCTGGAGTTGGGGGGGGCAGGATGGTGAGCAGTTCTTC
TRBJ1-5,16,TRBV11-2,TRBD1,-,CASSLVRGTANQPQHF,TGTGCCAGCAGCTTAGTCCGGGGGACAGCTAATCAGCCCCAGCATTTT
TRBJ1-1,12,TRBV5-1,-,-,CASSRGNTEAFF,TGCGCCAGCAGCCGGGGAAACACTGAAGCTTTCTTT
TRBJ2-7,13,TRBV2,-,-,CASSGQENYEQYF,TGTGCCAGCAGTGGACAGGAGAACTACGAGCAGTACTTC
TRBJ2-7,14,TRBV6-6,TRBD2,-,CASSYSGGGYEQYF,TGTGCCAGCAGTTACTCGGGCGGGGGCTACGAGCAGTACTTC
TRBJ1-4,17,TRBV5-6,-,-,CASSLVGTPGANEKLFF,TGTGCCAGCAGCTTGGTAGGGACCCCGGGGGCTAATGAAAAACTGTTTTTT
TRBJ2-5,14,TRBV30,TRBD1,-,CAWTRTGPQETQYF,TGTGCCTGGACTCGGACAGGGCCTCAAGAGACCCAGTACTTC